This entry lists 9 T cell receptor beta chains sequenced from one sample in a study of neurological immune-mediated disorders. TCRdb reprocessed the 5' RACE reads with MiXCR, giving one entry per CDR3 protein. The sample has 78,000 or so distinct CDR3 sequences, about 5.2% seen once. The sequenced material came from PBMCs. The source of these receptors is a woman in her twenties or thirties with multiple sclerosis.

In its sample, this clonotype was seen many times. The chain uses TRBV5-5 and TRBJ2-1, with 11 bases aligning to TRBD2. J gave up 10 bases and V 4 bases, and 10 bases lay outside the gene matches. The germline V gene has CDR1 SGHKS and CDR2 YYEKEE (reference sequence). This CDR3 is built from 15 residues. The CDR3 sequence: CASSPNLAGGREQFF. Written as DNA, the CDR3 is TGTGCCAGCAGCCCAAATTTAGCGGGGGGGCGGGAGCAGTTCTTC.

The rearrangement joins TRBV12-3 or TRBV12-4 to TRBJ2-7, with 7 positions matching TRBD2. There are 12 residues in the CDR3. J was trimmed by 6 bases and V by 6 bases; bases with no gene match: 5. The CDR3 nucleotides read TGTGCCAGCAGGTCGTCGGGGGGCGAGCAGTACTTC. Its translation: CASRSSGGEQYF.

This clonotype has at least ten counts. This chain joins TRBV5-1 and TRBJ2-3; D ambiguous. The CDR3 is 12 amino acids. CDR1 SGHRS and CDR2 YFSETQ come from the germline V gene. V lost 3 bases and J 6 bases, leaving 8 bases between the germline ends. This CDR3 reads CASSSPLDTQYF. CDR3 nucleotides: TGCGCCAGCAGCTCGCCGTTGGATACGCAGTATTTT. Looking up the rest from reference TRBV5-1 and TRBJ2-3 gives the full variable domain: KAGVTQTPRYLIKTRGQQVTLSCSPISGHRSVSWYQQTPGQGLQFLFEYFSETQRNKGNFPGRFSGRQFSNSRSEMNVSTLELGDSALYLCASSSPLDTQYFGPGTRLTVL.

The sample holds a few counts of this clonotype. A read error is possible here, since a much larger clone lies one base away. V and J are TRBV5-1 and TRBJ2-1, with D possibly TRBD2 on 5 matching bases. The CDR3 is 13 amino acids. CDR1 and CDR2 from the germline V gene are SGHRS and YFSETQ. The germline V and J ends were trimmed by 2 bases and 2 bases, with 5 bases remaining between them. CDR3 bases: TGCGCCAGCAGCTTCGGGGCCTACAATGAGCAGTTCTTC. Protein sequence: CASSFGAYNEQFF.

Ten or more counts support this clonotype. The chain has TRBV6-6 and TRBJ2-1, with D perhaps assigned TRBD1 or TRBD2 (5 bases each). This CDR3 has 17 residues. With 6 bases removed from V and 8 bases from J, the gap between germline ends came to 26 bases. Germline-derived CDR1 and CDR2 are MNHNY and SVGAGI (reference sequence). This CDR3 reads CASSRDPIITLLDEQFF. For the CDR3, the DNA is TGTGCCAGCAGCCGGGACCCAATCATTACTTTGCTGGATGAGCAGTTCTTC.

The chain links TRBV6-5 to TRBJ1-1; D possibly corresponds to TRBD1 (5 bases). Trimming removed 3 bases from V and 12 bases from J, with 17 bases in between. This CDR3 region has 13 residues. Germline-derived CDR1 and CDR2 are MNHEY and SVGAGI. Here the CDR3 reads CASSYGQNLETFF. In nucleotides, the CDR3 is TGTGCCAGCAGTTATGGACAAAACCTGGAAACTTTCTTT.

This clonotype was counted ten times or more. The chain couples TRBV29-1 to TRBJ1-2; tentatively, D is TRBD1 (5 bases). Germline V gene data show CDR1 as SQVTM and CDR2 as ANQGSEA. Trimming took off 3 bases at V and 9 bases at J, with 17 bases between the two ends. This CDR3 is built from 13 residues. This CDR3 is CSVEAGTGGRYTF. The CDR3 region has the DNA TGCAGCGTTGAGGCCGGGACGGGTGGGCGCTACACCTTC.

This clonotype was recorded many times. V usage is TRBV4-1 and J usage is TRBJ2-1, with 13 bases matching TRBD2. The CDR3 is made up of 13 amino acids. Germline assignment: CDR1 MGHRA and CDR2 YSYEKL. V gave up 9 bases and J gave up 7 bases; unmatched junction bases: 3. CDR3 nucleotides: TGCGCCAGTCGGACTAGCGGGAGAAATGAGCAGTTCTTC. Protein sequence: CASRTSGRNEQFF.

This clonotype was detected only a few times. This rearrangement joins TRBV28 to TRBJ2-1, with 9 bases matching TRBD1. The V and J ends lost 4 bases and 15 bases, in that order; junction bases with no gene match: 13. Germline values: CDR1 MDHEN, CDR2 SYDVKM. This CDR3 region has 14 residues. CDR3 bases: TGTGCCAGCAGTTCGGGGACAGGGTCCCTCGCGATGTTCTTC. This sequence encodes CASSSGTGSLAMFF.